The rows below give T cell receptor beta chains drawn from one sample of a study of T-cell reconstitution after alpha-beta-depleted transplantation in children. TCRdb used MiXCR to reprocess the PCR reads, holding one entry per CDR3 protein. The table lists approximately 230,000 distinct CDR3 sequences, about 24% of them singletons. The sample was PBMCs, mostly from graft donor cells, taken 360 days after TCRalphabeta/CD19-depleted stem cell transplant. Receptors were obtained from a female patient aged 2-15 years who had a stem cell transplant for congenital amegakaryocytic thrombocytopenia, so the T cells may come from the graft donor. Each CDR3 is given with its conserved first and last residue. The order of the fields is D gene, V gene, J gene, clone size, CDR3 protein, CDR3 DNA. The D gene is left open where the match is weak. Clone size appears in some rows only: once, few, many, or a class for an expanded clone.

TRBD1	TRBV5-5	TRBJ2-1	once	CASSLQGQSYNEQFF	TGTGCCAGCAGCTTGCAGGGACAGTCCTACAATGAGCAGTTCTTC
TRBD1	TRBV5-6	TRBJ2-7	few	CASSQGTGNEQYF	TGTGCCAGCAGCCAGGGGACAGGGAACGAGCAGTACTTC
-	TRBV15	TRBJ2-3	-	CATAVAGQTDTQYF	TGTGCCACCGCAGTTGCGGGCCAGACAGATACGCAGTATTTT
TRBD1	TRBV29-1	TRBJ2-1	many	CSVEVRDEGQENYNEQFF	TGCAGCGTTGAAGTCCGGGATGAGGGACAGGAGAACTACAATGAGCAGTTCTTC
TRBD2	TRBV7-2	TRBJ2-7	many	CASSLAGTSGTYEQYF	TGTGCCAGCAGCTTAGCAGGGACTAGCGGAACCTACGAGCAGTACTTC
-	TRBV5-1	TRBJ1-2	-	CASSLAYFESRQYGYTF	TGCGCCAGCAGCTTGGCTTATTTCGAGTCGAGACAATATGGCTACACCTTC
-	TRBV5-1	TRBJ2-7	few	CASRSPDRLEQYF	TGCGCCAGCAGATCACCCGACAGACTAGAGCAGTACTTC
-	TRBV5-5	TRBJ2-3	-	CASSLSLTDRRTDTQYF	TGTGCCAGCAGCTTGAGTCTAACAGATCGGCGCACAGATACGCAGTATTTT
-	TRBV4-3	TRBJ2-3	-	CASSRDRSTDTQYF	TGCGCCAGCAGCCGAGACAGAAGCACAGATACGCAGTATTTT
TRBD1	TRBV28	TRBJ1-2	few	CASSSLTGTGGGGYTF	TGTGCCAGCAGTTCATTAACCGGGACAGGGGGCGGTGGCTACACCTTC
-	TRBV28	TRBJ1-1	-	CASSLSTDARTEAFF	TGTGCCAGCAGTTTATCGACGGATGCGAGAACTGAAGCTTTCTTT
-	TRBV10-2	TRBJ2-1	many	CASSDFVGVIAYNEQFF	TGCGCCAGCAGTGACTTCGTAGGGGTCATTGCCTACAATGAGCAGTTCTTC
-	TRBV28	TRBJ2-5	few	CASSFRRYRMRGDQETQYF	TGTGCCAGCAGTTTTCGCCGGTACAGGATGAGGGGAGATCAAGAGACCCAGTACTTC
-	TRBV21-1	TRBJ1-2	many	CASSKMRDSINYGYTF	TGTGCCAGCAGCAAGATGCGAGACAGTATAAATTATGGCTACACCTTC
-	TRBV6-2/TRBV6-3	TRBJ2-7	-	CASSPGPNYSYEQYF	TGTGCCAGCAGTCCCGGACCTAACTACTCCTACGAGCAGTACTTC
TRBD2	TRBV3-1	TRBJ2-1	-	CASSQGGTSGYNEQFF	TGTGCCAGCAGCCAAGGGGGGACTAGCGGCTACAATGAGCAGTTCTTC
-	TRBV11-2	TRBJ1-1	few	CASRLNQASNTEAFF	TGTGCCAGCAGATTAAATCAGGCATCGAACACTGAAGCTTTCTTT
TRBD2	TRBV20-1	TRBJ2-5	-	CSVPLGGRALKGGTQYF	TGCAGCGTCCCACTGGGGGGGAGGGCCCTCAAAGGTGGGACCCAGTACTTC
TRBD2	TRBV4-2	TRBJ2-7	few	CASSQDHGLAVLGSYEQYF	TGTGCCAGCAGCCAAGACCATGGACTAGCGGTTTTAGGATCCTACGAGCAGTACTTC
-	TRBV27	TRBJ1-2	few	CASNPGWLSYGYTF	TGTGCCAGCAACCCAGGGTGGTTGAGCTATGGCTACACCTTC
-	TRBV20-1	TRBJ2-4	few	CSARNVAKNIQYF	TGCAGTGCTAGAAACGTAGCCAAAAACATTCAGTACTTC
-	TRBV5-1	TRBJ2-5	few	CASSLEALAETQYF	TGCGCCAGCAGCTTGGAGGCCCTTGCGGAGACCCAGTACTTC
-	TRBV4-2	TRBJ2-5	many	CASSQDIFSGHQETQYF	TGTGCCAGCAGCCAAGATATCTTCTCAGGCCACCAAGAGACCCAGTACTTC
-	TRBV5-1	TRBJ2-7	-	CASSFVTDRFYEQYF	TGCGCCAGCAGCTTTGTAACCGACAGATTCTACGAGCAGTACTTC
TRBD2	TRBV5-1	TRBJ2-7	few	CASSLGGTTEQYF	TGCGCCAGCAGCTTGGGAGGGACTACCGAGCAGTACTTC
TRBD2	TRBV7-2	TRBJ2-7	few	CASSLVGLTYEQYF	TGTGCCAGCAGCTTAGTGGGACTAACCTACGAGCAGTACTTC
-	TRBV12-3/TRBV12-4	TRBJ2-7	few	CASSLGGDLGSSYEQYF	TGTGCCAGCAGTTTAGGGGGCGATCTTGGGAGCTCCTACGAGCAGTACTTC
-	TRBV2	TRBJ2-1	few	CASKNVRLLTHNEQFF	TGTGCCAGCAAGAATGTCAGGCTACTCACCCACAATGAGCAGTTCTTC
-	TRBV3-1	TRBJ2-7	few	CASSQVQGMGQYF	TGTGCCAGCAGCCAAGTCCAGGGGATGGGGCAGTACTTC
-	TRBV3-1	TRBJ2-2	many	CASSQSLKKNTGELFF	TGTGCCAGCAGCCAAAGCCTGAAAAAGAACACCGGGGAGCTGTTTTTT
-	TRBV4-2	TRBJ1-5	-	CASGKVGDSSGQPQHF	TGTGCCAGCGGGAAAGTAGGGGACTCCTCAGGGCAGCCCCAGCATTTT
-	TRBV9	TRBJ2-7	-	CASSVGFSLTYEQYF	TGTGCCAGCAGCGTGGGGTTTAGCCTCACCTACGAGCAGTACTTC
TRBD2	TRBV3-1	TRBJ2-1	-	CASSPLRTSGGSEQFF	TGTGCCAGCAGCCCCTTGCGGACTAGCGGGGGCAGTGAGCAGTTCTTC
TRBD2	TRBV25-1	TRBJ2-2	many	CASSEFGLAMELFF	TGTGCCAGCAGTGAATTCGGACTAGCGATGGAGCTGTTTTTT
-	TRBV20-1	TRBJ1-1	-	CSADRMNTEAFF	TGCAGTGCTGATCGGATGAACACTGAAGCTTTCTTT
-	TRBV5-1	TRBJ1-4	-	CASSLTGAANEKLFF	TGCGCCAGCAGCTTGACGGGGGCGGCAAATGAAAAACTGTTTTTT
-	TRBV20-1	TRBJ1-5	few	CSAKMGQPQHF	TGCAGTGCAAAAATGGGGCAGCCCCAGCATTTT
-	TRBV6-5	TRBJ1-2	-	CASSYESPHEYNYGYTF	TGTGCCAGCAGTTACGAAAGTCCGCACGAATACAACTATGGCTACACCTTC
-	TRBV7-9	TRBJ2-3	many	CASSLFQTSTDTQYF	TGTGCCAGCAGCTTATTCCAGACTAGCACAGATACGCAGTATTTT
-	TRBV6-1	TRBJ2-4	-	CASTRGGYTKNIQYF	TGTGCCAGCACCAGAGGAGGCTACACCAAAAACATTCAGTACTTC
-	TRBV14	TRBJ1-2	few	CASSQGRDPGYTF	TGTGCCAGCAGCCAAGGCAGGGACCCTGGCTACACCTTC
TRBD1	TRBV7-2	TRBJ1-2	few	CASSVRDSQRSYYGYTF	TGTGCCAGCAGCGTCCGGGACAGCCAGCGCAGTTACTATGGCTACACCTTC
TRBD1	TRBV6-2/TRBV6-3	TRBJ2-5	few	CASSLDRGRQETQYF	TGTGCCAGCAGTCTTGACAGGGGGCGGCAAGAGACCCAGTACTTC
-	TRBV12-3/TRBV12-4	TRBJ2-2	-	CASSQHRDGGELFF	TGTGCCAGCAGTCAGCACAGGGATGGCGGGGAGCTGTTTTTT
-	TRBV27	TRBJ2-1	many	CASSSVLPPLGQFF	TGTGCCAGCAGTTCAGTCCTACCCCCTCTGGGGCAGTTCTTC